This is a list of T cell receptor beta chains from one sample in a study of blood T cells in healthy people across ages. A single record per CDR3 protein comes from TCRdb applying MiXCR to the 5' RACE reads. The data show around 850,000 distinct CDR3 sequences, with 30% to 45% seen just once and over 10% held by the top ten. Source material: blood. The receptor source for this set is a man between 18 and 35 years old in good health. CDR3s include the opening cysteine and the closing phenylalanine or tryptophan. A D gene is named only where the DNA matches it firmly. Expanded clones get a size class; other rows say once, few or many, or leave the size out.

D gene: NA
V gene: TRBV2
clone size: NA
J gene: TRBJ1-5
CDR3 DNA: TGTGCCAGCAGTGAAGTAATTGGGGAAGGGCCCAATCAGCCCCAGCATTTT
CDR3 protein: CASSEVIGEGPNQPQHF

D gene: NA
V gene: TRBV7-2
clone size: few
J gene: TRBJ2-5
CDR3 DNA: TGTGCCAGCAGCTTAGATAAGGAGTTAGGGGAGACCCAGTACTTC
CDR3 protein: CASSLDKELGETQYF

D gene: NA
V gene: TRBV18
clone size: NA
J gene: TRBJ1-1
CDR3 DNA: TGTGCCAGCTCACCGTCGATGGGGGGCATAACTGAAGCTTTCTTT
CDR3 protein: CASSPSMGGITEAFF

D gene: TRBD1
V gene: TRBV7-2
clone size: few
J gene: TRBJ1-1
CDR3 DNA: TGTGCCAGCCGGGAGGACAGGGGGACCCTTGAAGCTTTCTTT
CDR3 protein: CASREDRGTLEAFF

D gene: TRBD1
V gene: TRBV6-2/TRBV6-3
clone size: few
J gene: TRBJ2-6
CDR3 DNA: TGTGCCAGCAGTTGGGACAGGGGAACGAAGGCTGGGGCCAACGTCCTGACTTTC
CDR3 protein: CASSWDRGTKAGANVLTF

D gene: NA
V gene: TRBV4-1
clone size: NA
J gene: TRBJ2-5
CDR3 DNA: TGCGCCAGCAGCCAAGACTCGGGGGTTCAAGAGACCCAGTACTTC
CDR3 protein: CASSQDSGVQETQYF

D gene: NA
V gene: TRBV2
clone size: NA
J gene: TRBJ2-1
CDR3 DNA: TGTGCCGGGGGGGCCACCTACAATGAGCAGTTCTTC
CDR3 protein: CAGGATYNEQFF

D gene: TRBD2
V gene: TRBV20-1
clone size: NA
J gene: TRBJ2-7
CDR3 DNA: TGCAGTGCTAAAGCGGGGGTTAACGAGCAGTACTTC
CDR3 protein: CSAKAGVNEQYF

D gene: NA
V gene: TRBV6-2/TRBV6-3
clone size: many
J gene: TRBJ2-5
CDR3 DNA: TGTGCCAGCAGTTACTCGAAGGGGTCCCAGTACTTC
CDR3 protein: CASSYSKGSQYF

D gene: NA
V gene: TRBV20-1
clone size: NA
J gene: TRBJ1-5
CDR3 DNA: TGCAGTGCTAGAGGATACTACGGTCAAAGCGGGTATCGGCCCCAGCATTTT
CDR3 protein: CSARGYYGQSGYRPQHF

D gene: TRBD2
V gene: TRBV5-1
clone size: few
J gene: TRBJ2-3
CDR3 DNA: TGCGCCAGCAGCTCGGTAGCGGGAGCCACAGATACGCAGTATTTT
CDR3 protein: CASSSVAGATDTQYF

D gene: TRBD1
V gene: TRBV7-9
clone size: NA
J gene: TRBJ2-1
CDR3 DNA: TGTGCCAGCCAAGACAGGGTATCCTACAATGAGCAGTTCTTC
CDR3 protein: CASQDRVSYNEQFF

D gene: NA
V gene: TRBV6-5
clone size: many
J gene: TRBJ2-6
CDR3 DNA: TGTGCCAGCAGCAACGAGATTGGAGCCAACGTCCTGACTTTC
CDR3 protein: CASSNEIGANVLTF